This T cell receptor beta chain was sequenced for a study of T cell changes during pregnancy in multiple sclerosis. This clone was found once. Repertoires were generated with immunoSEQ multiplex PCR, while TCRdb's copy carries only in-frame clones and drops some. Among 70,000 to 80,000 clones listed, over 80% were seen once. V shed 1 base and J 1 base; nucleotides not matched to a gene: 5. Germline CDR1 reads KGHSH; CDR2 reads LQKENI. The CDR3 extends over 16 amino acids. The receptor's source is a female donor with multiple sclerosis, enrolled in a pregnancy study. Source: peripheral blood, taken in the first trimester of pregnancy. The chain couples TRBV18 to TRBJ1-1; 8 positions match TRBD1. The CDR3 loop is CASSPRAGGKNTEAFF. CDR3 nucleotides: TGTGCCAGCTCACCACGGGCAGGGGGCAAGAACACTGAAGCTTTCTTT.